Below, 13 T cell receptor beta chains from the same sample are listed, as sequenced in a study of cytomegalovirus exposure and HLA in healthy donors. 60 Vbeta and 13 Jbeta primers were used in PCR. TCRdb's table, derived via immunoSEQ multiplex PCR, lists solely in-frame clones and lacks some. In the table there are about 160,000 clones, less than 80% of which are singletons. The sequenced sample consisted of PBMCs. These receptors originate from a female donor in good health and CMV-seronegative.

CDR3 DNA: TGCGCCAGCAATCCGACGGGCTCCTACGAGCAGTACTTC. Its protein product is CASNPTGSYEQYF. This sequence joins TRBV10-1 and TRBJ2-7, with no clear D. This CDR3 has 13 amino acids. V lost 7 bases to trimming and J lost 0 bases, with 10 bases between them. Germline V gene data show CDR1 as WNHNN and CDR2 as SYGVQD (reference sequence).

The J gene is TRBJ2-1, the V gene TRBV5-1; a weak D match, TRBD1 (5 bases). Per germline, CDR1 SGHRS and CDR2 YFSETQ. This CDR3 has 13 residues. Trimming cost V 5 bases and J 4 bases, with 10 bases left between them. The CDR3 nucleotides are TGCGCCAGCAGAGGGCAGGGATACAATGAGCAGTTCTTC. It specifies CASRGQGYNEQFF.

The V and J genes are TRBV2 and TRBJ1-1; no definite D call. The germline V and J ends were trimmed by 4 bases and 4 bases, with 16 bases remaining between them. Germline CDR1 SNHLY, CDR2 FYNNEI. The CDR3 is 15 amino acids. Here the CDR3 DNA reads TGTGCCAGCAGTGCCCTCCTGGCGGGTAGCACTGAAGCTTTCTTT. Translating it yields CASSALLAGSTEAFF.

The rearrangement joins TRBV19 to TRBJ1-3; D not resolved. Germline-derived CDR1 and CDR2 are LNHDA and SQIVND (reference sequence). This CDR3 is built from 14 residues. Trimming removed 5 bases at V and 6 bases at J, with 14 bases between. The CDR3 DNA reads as TGTGCCAGTAGTGCAGGTGTCTTACTAAACACCATATATTTT. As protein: CASSAGVLLNTIYF. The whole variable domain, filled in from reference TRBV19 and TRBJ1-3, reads DGGITQSPKYLFRKEGQNVTLSCEQNLNHDAMYWYRQDPGQGLRLIYYSQIVNDFQKGDIAEGYSVSREKKESFPLTVTSAQKNPTAFYLCASSAGVLLNTIYFGEGSWLTVV.

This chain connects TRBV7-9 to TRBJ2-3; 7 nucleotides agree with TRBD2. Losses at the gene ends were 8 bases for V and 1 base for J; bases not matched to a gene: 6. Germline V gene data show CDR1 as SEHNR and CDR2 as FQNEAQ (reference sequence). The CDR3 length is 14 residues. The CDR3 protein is CASQVAGRTDTQYF. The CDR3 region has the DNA TGTGCCAGCCAGGTAGCGGGCCGCACAGATACGCAGTATTTT.

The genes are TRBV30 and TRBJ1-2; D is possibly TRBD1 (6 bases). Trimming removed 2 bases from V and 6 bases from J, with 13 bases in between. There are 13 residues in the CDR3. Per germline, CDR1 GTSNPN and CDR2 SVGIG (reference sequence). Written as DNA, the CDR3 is TGTGCCTGGAGTATCGGGACAAGCAATGGCTACACCTTC. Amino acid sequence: CAWSIGTSNGYTF.

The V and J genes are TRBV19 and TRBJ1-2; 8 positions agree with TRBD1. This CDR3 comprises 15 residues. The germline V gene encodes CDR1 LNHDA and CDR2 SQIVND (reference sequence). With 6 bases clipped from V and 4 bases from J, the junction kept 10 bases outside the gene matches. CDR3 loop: CASRSTGGYAYGYTF. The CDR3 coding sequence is TGTGCCAGTAGGTCCACAGGGGGTTACGCCTATGGCTACACCTTC.

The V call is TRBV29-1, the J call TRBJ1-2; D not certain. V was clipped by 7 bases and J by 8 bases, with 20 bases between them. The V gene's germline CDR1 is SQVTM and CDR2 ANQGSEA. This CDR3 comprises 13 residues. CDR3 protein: CSAALRPDSGYTF. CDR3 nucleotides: TGCAGCGCCGCCCTACGCCCGGACTCAGGCTACACCTTC.

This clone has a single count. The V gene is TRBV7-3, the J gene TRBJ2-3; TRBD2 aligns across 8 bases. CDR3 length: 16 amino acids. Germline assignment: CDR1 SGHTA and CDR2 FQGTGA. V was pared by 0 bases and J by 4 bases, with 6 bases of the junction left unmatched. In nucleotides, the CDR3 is TGTGCCAGCAGCTTAACCGGGGGGGGTACCCCAGATACGCAGTATTTT. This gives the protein CASSLTGGGTPDTQYF. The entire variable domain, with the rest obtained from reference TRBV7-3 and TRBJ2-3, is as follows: GAGVSQTPSNKVTEKGKYVELRCDPISGHTALYWYRQSLGQGPEFLIYFQGTGAADDSGLPNDRFFAVRPEGSVSTLKIQRTERGDSAVYLCASSLTGGGTPDTQYFGPGTRLTVL.

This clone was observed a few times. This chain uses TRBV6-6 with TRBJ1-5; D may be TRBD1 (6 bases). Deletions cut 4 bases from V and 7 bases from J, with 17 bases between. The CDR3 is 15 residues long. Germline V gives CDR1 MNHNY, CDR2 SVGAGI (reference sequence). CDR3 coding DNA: TGTGCCAGCAGTTCTGAGGGGGAGGGGAGCCAGCCCCAGCATTTT. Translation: CASSSEGEGSQPQHF.

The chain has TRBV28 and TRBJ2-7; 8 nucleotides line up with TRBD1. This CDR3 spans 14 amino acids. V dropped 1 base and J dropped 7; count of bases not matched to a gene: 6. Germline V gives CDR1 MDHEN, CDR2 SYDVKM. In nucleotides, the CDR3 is TGTGCCAGCAGTTTATTGCAGGGGGCGGGTGAGCAGTACTTC. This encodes CASSLLQGAGEQYF. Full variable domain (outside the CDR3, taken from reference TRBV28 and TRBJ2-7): DVKVTQSSRYLVKRTGEKVFLECVQDMDHENMFWYRQDPGLGLRLIYFSYDVKMKEKGDIPEGYSVSREKKERFSLILESASTNQTSMYLCASSLLQGAGEQYFGPGTRLTVT.

The CDR3 here is CASRRQGGSYEQYF. The CDR3 nucleotides read TGTGCCAGCCGAAGACAGGGGGGCTCCTACGAGCAGTACTTC. The chain carries TRBV6-5 and TRBJ2-7; TRBD1 matches at 9 bases. Germline V gene sequence: CDR1 MNHEY, CDR2 SVGAGI. This CDR3 comprises 14 residues. The V and J ends lost 8 bases and 0 bases, in that order; junction bases with no gene match: 5.

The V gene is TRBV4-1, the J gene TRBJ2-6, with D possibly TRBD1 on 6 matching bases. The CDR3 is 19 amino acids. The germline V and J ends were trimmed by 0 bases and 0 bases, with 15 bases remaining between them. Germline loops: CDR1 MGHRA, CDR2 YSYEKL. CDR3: CASSQEGAGTLSGANVLTF. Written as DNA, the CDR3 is TGCGCCAGCAGCCAAGAGGGGGCAGGAACCCTCTCTGGGGCCAACGTCCTGACTTTC.